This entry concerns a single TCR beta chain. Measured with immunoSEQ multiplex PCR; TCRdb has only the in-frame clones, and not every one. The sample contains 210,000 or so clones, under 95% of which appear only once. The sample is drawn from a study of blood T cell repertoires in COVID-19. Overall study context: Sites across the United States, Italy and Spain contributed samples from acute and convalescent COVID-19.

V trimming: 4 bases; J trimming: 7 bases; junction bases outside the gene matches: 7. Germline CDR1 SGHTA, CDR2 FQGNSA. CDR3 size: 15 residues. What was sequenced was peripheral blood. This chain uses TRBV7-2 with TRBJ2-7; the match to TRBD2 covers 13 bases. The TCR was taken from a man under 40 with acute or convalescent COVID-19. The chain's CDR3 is CASSWTSGGDLEQYF. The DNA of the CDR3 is TGTGCCAGCAGCTGGACTAGCGGGGGCGATTTGGAGCAGTACTTC.